This T cell receptor (beta chain) was obtained from a study of CD8+ T cells in alopecia areata. Background on the study: Tofacitinib ran 6 to 18 months, followed by 6 months off drug. Severity scores in treated patients reflected the percentage of scalp affected.

As regards this clone: The target antigen is unknown.

Study results and caveats: Among the 100 top clones, expanded CD8+ clones, like scalp clonality, were significantly decreased by tofacitinib.

Treatment noted: oral pan-JAK inhibitor, 5-10 mg twice daily. Those with alopecia areata gave lesional scalp punch biopsies and peripheral blood. CDR3 length equals 12 residues. Trimming pared 2 bases from V and 8 bases from J, leaving 4 bases between. Germline loops: CDR1 SEHNR, CDR2 FQNEAQ (reference sequence). Reverse transcribed after extraction, RNA yielded cDNA as the sequencing template. This table comes from immunoSEQ multiplex PCR, and its TCRdb copy is limited to in-frame clones, with some not included. This repertoire shows some 130,000 clones, more than 45% found once; its top ten account for roughly 0.5%.

Material: CD4+ T cells sorted from blood, obtained at week 4, from a patient treated with tofacitinib. This TCR was sampled from a human donor with alopecia areata. The chain carries TRBV7-9 and TRBJ1-6, with D uncertain. In DNA form, the CDR3 reads TGTGCCAGCAGCTTAAGAGATTCACCCCTCCACTTT. Its translation: CASSLRDSPLHF. Complete variable domain (other parts from reference TRBV7-9 and TRBJ1-6): DTGVSQNPRHKITKRGQNVTFRCDPISEHNRLYWYRQTLGQGPEFLTYFQNEAQLEKSRLLSDRFSAERPKGSFSTLEIQRTEQGDSAMYLCASSLRDSPLHFGNGTRLTVT.